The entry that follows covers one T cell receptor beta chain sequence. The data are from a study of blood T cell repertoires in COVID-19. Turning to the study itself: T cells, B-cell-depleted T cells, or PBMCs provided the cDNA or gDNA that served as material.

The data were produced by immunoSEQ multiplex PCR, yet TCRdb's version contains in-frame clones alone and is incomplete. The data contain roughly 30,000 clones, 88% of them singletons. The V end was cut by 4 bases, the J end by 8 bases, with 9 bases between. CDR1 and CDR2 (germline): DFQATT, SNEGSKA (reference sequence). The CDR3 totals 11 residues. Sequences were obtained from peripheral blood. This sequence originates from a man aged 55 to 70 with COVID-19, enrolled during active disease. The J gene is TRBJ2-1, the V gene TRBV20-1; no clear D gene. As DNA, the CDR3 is TGCAGTGCTACATCAGGCCATGAGCAGTTCTTC. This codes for CSATSGHEQFF.